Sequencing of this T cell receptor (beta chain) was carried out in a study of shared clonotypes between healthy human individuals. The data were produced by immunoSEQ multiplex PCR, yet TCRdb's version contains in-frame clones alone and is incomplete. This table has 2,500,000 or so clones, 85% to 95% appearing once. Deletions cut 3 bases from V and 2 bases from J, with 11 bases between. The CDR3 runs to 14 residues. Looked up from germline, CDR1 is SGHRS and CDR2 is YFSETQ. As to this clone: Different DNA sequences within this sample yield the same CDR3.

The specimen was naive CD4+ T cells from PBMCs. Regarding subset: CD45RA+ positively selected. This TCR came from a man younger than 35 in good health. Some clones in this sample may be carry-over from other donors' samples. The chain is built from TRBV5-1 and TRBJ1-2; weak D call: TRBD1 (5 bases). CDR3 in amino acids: CASSSGTGNYGYTF. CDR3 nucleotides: TGCGCCAGCAGCTCGGGGACGGGGAACTATGGCTACACCTTC.